Listed below are T cell receptor beta chains from one sample, sequenced in a study of blood T cell repertoires in COVID-19. Assay: immunoSEQ multiplex PCR; the TCRdb copy retains only in-frame clones and omits some. The top ten clones hold about 18% of a sample with about 200,000 clones, roughly 88% of them seen once. The material sequenced was peripheral blood. The receptors here all came from a man aged 50-60 years with COVID-19, enrolled during active disease. Both conserved end residues are part of each CDR3. A D gene is named only where the DNA matches it firmly. Clone sizes are given selectively: once, few, many, or a class where the clone is expanded.

DNA,CDR3,D,J,size,length,V
TGTGCCAGCAGCCAAACAGGGGGCAGAGCGAACACCGGGGAGCTGTTTTTT,CASSQTGGRANTGELFF,TRBD1,TRBJ2-2,NA,17,TRBV7-3
TGCGCCAGCAGCTTGGAGGGGGCGAACACCGGGGAGCTGTTTTTT,CASSLEGANTGELFF,NA,TRBJ2-2,NA,15,TRBV5-1
TGTGCCACCAGCAGAGGGCAGGGGGTAGATACGCAGTATTTT,CATSRGQGVDTQYF,TRBD1,TRBJ2-3,NA,14,TRBV15
TGTGCCTGGAGTTCGCAGAAGAATTCACCCCTCCACTTT,CAWSSQKNSPLHF,NA,TRBJ1-6,NA,13,TRBV30
TGTGCCAGCAGCGCACCCCACGGGGGGAGGGAGACCCAGTACTTC,CASSAPHGGRETQYF,TRBD2,TRBJ2-5,NA,15,TRBV13
TGTGCCAGCAGCCCGGGAATGTTAGGGAGGGACCGGGTGCGCGAGCAGTACTTC,CASSPGMLGRDRVREQYF,TRBD2,TRBJ2-7,once,18,TRBV7-8
TGTGCCACCAGTGATTCGGGATACACCGGGGAGCTGTTTTTT,CATSDSGYTGELFF,NA,TRBJ2-2,NA,14,TRBV24-1
TGTGCCAGCAGCCCAGGAGGTTCCTACAATGAGCAGTTCTTC,CASSPGGSYNEQFF,NA,TRBJ2-1,NA,14,TRBV7-3
TGCAGCGTTGGGAGGGGCACAGATACGCAGTATTTT,CSVGRGTDTQYF,NA,TRBJ2-3,NA,12,TRBV29-1
TGTGCCAGCAGAAAACAACAGGGAAGCACAGATACGCAGTATTTT,CASRKQQGSTDTQYF,NA,TRBJ2-3,NA,15,TRBV11-2
TGCGCCAGCAGCCCGGGCGGGGGGGAGGGTCAGCCCCAGCATTTT,CASSPGGGEGQPQHF,NA,TRBJ1-5,NA,15,TRBV5-1
TGTGCCAGCAGGGAGAGACAGGGGGCCTACAATGAGCAGTTCTTC,CASRERQGAYNEQFF,TRBD1,TRBJ2-1,once,15,TRBV5-6
TGTGCCAGCAGCTTAGCGACTCCGGGGGGCAACTATGGCTACACCTTC,CASSLATPGGNYGYTF,NA,TRBJ1-2,NA,16,TRBV7-9
TGTGCCAGCAGTCCTATATGGGCCCATTCACCCCTCCACTTT,CASSPIWAHSPLHF,NA,TRBJ1-6,NA,14,TRBV27
TGTGCCAGCAGTTGGGGGACAGGGAAAGGCTACACCTTC,CASSWGTGKGYTF,TRBD1,TRBJ1-2,NA,13,TRBV6-5
TGCGCCAGCAGCTTGGGCTACGCTAGCAACGAGCAGTACTTC,CASSLGYASNEQYF,NA,TRBJ2-7,NA,14,TRBV5-1
TGTGCCAGCAGCTTACAACCCCCTTATGGCGGAGGTGTATCCCCGAAGCAGTTCTTC,CASSLQPPYGGGVSPKQFF,NA,TRBJ2-1,NA,19,TRBV7-3
TGTGCCTGGGCGGGGGTTCAAGAGACCCAGTACTTC,CAWAGVQETQYF,TRBD2,TRBJ2-5,NA,12,TRBV30
TGTGCCAGCACAATCGGGAGGGGAGTGAACACTGAAGCTTTCTTT,CASTIGRGVNTEAFF,NA,TRBJ1-1,NA,15,TRBV7-2
TGTGCTAGTGGTTTGGACCTTTGGAGGGATCGGACAGATACGCAGTATTTT,CASGLDLWRDRTDTQYF,NA,TRBJ2-3,NA,17,TRBV12-5
TGCAGCGTTGTTGGGGGGACAGGGGGCAACTATGGCTACACCTTC,CSVVGGTGGNYGYTF,TRBD1,TRBJ1-2,NA,15,TRBV29-1
TGTGCCAGCAGTAGCCTAGGAGATACGCAGTATTTT,CASSSLGDTQYF,NA,TRBJ2-3,once,12,TRBV2
TGTGCCAGCAGTGTGGGACTAGCGGTGGAGACCCAGTACTTC,CASSVGLAVETQYF,TRBD2,TRBJ2-5,once,14,TRBV2
TGCGCCAGCAGCCCGACAGGAGGATATGGCTACACCTTC,CASSPTGGYGYTF,NA,TRBJ1-2,NA,13,TRBV5-1
TGTGCCAGCAGCGGACAGATGAACACTGAAGCTTTCTTT,CASSGQMNTEAFF,NA,TRBJ1-1,NA,13,TRBV3-1/TRBV3-2
TGTGCCAGCAGCCCCGGTTATAGGCGGGACAGCCAAGAGACCCAGTACTTC,CASSPGYRRDSQETQYF,NA,TRBJ2-5,NA,17,TRBV7-9
TGTGCCAGCAGTGCTTACAGGGGGTACTATAATTCACCCCTCCACTTT,CASSAYRGYYNSPLHF,TRBD1,TRBJ1-6,few,16,TRBV6-1
TGTGCCAGCAGCCAGGGACAGGGGGCAACCGGGGAGCTGTTTTTT,CASSQGQGATGELFF,TRBD1,TRBJ2-2,once,15,TRBV4-2
TGTGCCAGCAAAATTAATAATTCACCCCTCCACTTT,CASKINNSPLHF,NA,TRBJ1-6,NA,12,TRBV6-5
TGTGCCAGTAGTATGTCCTCCCCGGGACTAGCGGGAGGGGAGGACGAGCAGTACTTC,CASSMSSPGLAGGEDEQYF,TRBD2,TRBJ2-7,NA,19,TRBV19
TGCAGCGCCCAAGGGGCTCCAGCGGGAGGTACCGGGGAGCTGTTTTTT,CSAQGAPAGGTGELFF,TRBD2,TRBJ2-2,NA,16,TRBV29-1
TGTGCCAGCACCCCCTCAGCCGGGACAGCCTTGAGGAACTATGGCTACACCTTC,CASTPSAGTALRNYGYTF,TRBD1,TRBJ1-2,once,18,TRBV28
TGTGCCATCAGTGAGTACGGGGGGGTCTCGGGCAATCAGCCCCAGCATTTT,CAISEYGGVSGNQPQHF,NA,TRBJ1-5,NA,17,TRBV10-3
TGTGCCAGCAGCTCCCCGGGCGGGGGGGCATACGAGCAGTACTTC,CASSSPGGGAYEQYF,TRBD2,TRBJ2-7,few,15,TRBV28
TGTGCCAGCAATGGACAGATCCAAGAGACCCAGTACTTC,CASNGQIQETQYF,NA,TRBJ2-5,NA,13,TRBV6-5
TGTGCCAGCAGCTCCCAGGTAGCGGGAGGGGAGACCCAGTACTTC,CASSSQVAGGETQYF,TRBD2,TRBJ2-5,NA,15,TRBV28
TGTGCCATACAGCACGCCTACGAGCAGTACTTC,CAIQHAYEQYF,NA,TRBJ2-7,NA,11,TRBV7-9
TGTGCCAGCAGTTTATGGGCTGGGACAGGGGGCGAGTACGAGCAGTACTTC,CASSLWAGTGGEYEQYF,TRBD1,TRBJ2-7,NA,17,TRBV28
TGTGCCAGCAGTTTGACAGGGGTGTTGTACTTC,CASSLTGVLYF,TRBD1,TRBJ2-7,NA,11,TRBV27
TGTGCAAGTCGCTTAGCCCGGGGTTGGCCTTACAGGGACGGAAAACTGTTTTTT,CASRLARGWPYRDGKLFF,NA,TRBJ1-4,NA,18,TRBV12-2
TGTGCCAGAAGGGACAATGGGGGCGTCAATGAGCAGTTCTTC,CARRDNGGVNEQFF,NA,TRBJ2-1,NA,14,TRBV5-3
TGTGCAGGGGGTCGGGTCGGGCCCCAGCATTTT,CAGGRVGPQHF,NA,TRBJ1-5,few,11,TRBV7-9
TGCGCCAGCAGCCTGGAGATGGGACTAGCGGGAGTCCACGAGCAGTTCTTC,CASSLEMGLAGVHEQFF,TRBD2,TRBJ2-1,NA,17,TRBV5-1
TGTGCCAGCAGTTGGGGACAGACCTACGAGCAGTACTTC,CASSWGQTYEQYF,TRBD1,TRBJ2-7,NA,13,TRBV6-5
TGTGCCAGCAGTTTTGCGCAGGGTAACACTGAAGCTTTCTTT,CASSFAQGNTEAFF,NA,TRBJ1-1,once,14,TRBV6-2/TRBV6-3
TGTGCCAGCAGTGTGGAAGGGGTAGGGGCCAACGTCCTGACTTTC,CASSVEGVGANVLTF,NA,TRBJ2-6,NA,15,TRBV2
TGTGCCAGCAGTTTATCACAGACCGGGGAGCTGTTTTTT,CASSLSQTGELFF,NA,TRBJ2-2,NA,13,TRBV12-3/TRBV12-4
TGTGCCAGCAGCCAGTCACTAAATCAGCCCCAGCATTTT,CASSQSLNQPQHF,NA,TRBJ1-5,NA,13,TRBV3-1/TRBV3-2
TGTGCCAGCAGTTTTGGGGCGGAGCAGCCCCAGCATTTT,CASSFGAEQPQHF,NA,TRBJ1-5,NA,13,TRBV12-3/TRBV12-4
TGTGCCAGCAGTTTATCGGGGGGGAGTGACTATGGCTACACCTTC,CASSLSGGSDYGYTF,NA,TRBJ1-2,NA,15,TRBV28
TGTGCCAGCAGCCAAGATCGGGCTAGCGGTAACAATGAGCAGTTCTTC,CASSQDRASGNNEQFF,TRBD2,TRBJ2-1,once,16,TRBV4-2
TGCAGCGTGCCCCGACCGGGGAGTGCCCAAGAGACCCAGTACTTC,CSVPRPGSAQETQYF,NA,TRBJ2-5,NA,15,TRBV29-1
TGTGCCAGCTCACCCGTGCGGGAAACAGATACGCAGTATTTT,CASSPVRETDTQYF,NA,TRBJ2-3,NA,14,TRBV18
TGTGCCAGCAGTTTAAGGGGACTAGCGGGAGGGACCAACTACGAGCAGTACTTC,CASSLRGLAGGTNYEQYF,TRBD2,TRBJ2-7,NA,18,TRBV27
TGTGCCAGCAGCTCCCGGCGGCTACCCGTGTTATCTGGGGCCAACGTCCTGACTTTC,CASSSRRLPVLSGANVLTF,NA,TRBJ2-6,NA,19,TRBV9
TGTGCCAGCAGTTGGGACAGGAAAGAGACCCAGTACTTC,CASSWDRKETQYF,TRBD1,TRBJ2-5,NA,13,TRBV12-3/TRBV12-4
TGTGCCAGTAGTATAGACAGGGGCATTCAGTACTTC,CASSIDRGIQYF,NA,TRBJ2-4,NA,12,TRBV19